The 30 T cell receptor beta chains in this list originate from one sample, sequenced in a study of blood T cell repertoires in COVID-19. Data came from immunoSEQ multiplex PCR; TCRdb stores just in-frame clones and leaves some out. The sample lists 50,000 to 70,000 clones; about 85% were seen once. Sequencing was done on a sample of peripheral blood. The origin of the receptors is an older woman with active COVID-19.

This rearrangement joins TRBV21-1 to TRBJ1-6; the listed D gene, TRBD1, was not tested against the DNA. TRBV21-1 is a listed pseudogene. CDR3 length equals 15 residues. The CDR3 DNA reads as TGTGCCAGCACCCAGGGTTTGGTCGTAGATTCACCCCTCCACTTT. As protein: CASTQGLVVDSPLHF.

The chain has TRBV5-8 and TRBJ2-5, with TRBD1 matching over 10 bases. Germline CDR1 SGHTS, CDR2 YDEGEE. V shed 1 base, J shed 4 bases, and the junction held 7 bases outside the gene matches. CDR3 length: 16 amino acids. CDR3 DNA: TGTGCCAGCAGCTTGTGGACAGGGGGGCGGGGAGAGACCCAGTACTTC. It is translated as CASSLWTGGRGETQYF.

The chain recombines TRBV5-1 with TRBJ2-2; D remains ambiguous. CDR1 is SGHRS and CDR2 is YFSETQ in the germline V gene. The CDR3 consists of 16 residues. The V gene lost 0 bases and the J gene lost 8 bases, with 17 bases spanning the gap. This CDR3 reads CASSLDPLRWAGELFF. The DNA for the CDR3 is TGCGCCAGCAGCTTGGATCCCCTCCGATGGGCTGGGGAGCTGTTTTTT.

The chain employs TRBV28 and TRBJ2-7, with 10 bases matching TRBD2. Per germline, CDR1 MDHEN and CDR2 SYDVKM. Losses at the gene ends were 2 bases for V and 5 bases for J; bases not matched to a gene: 9. The CDR3 totals 16 residues. For the CDR3, the DNA is TGTGCCAGCAGTTTAGGGGGAGCTAGCGGGAGTAACGAGCAGTACTTC. Translation gives CASSLGGASGSNEQYF. Together with reference TRBV28 and TRBJ2-7, the CDR3 gives the full variable domain: DVKVTQSSRYLVKRTGEKVFLECVQDMDHENMFWYRQDPGLGLRLIYFSYDVKMKEKGDIPEGYSVSREKKERFSLILESASTNQTSMYLCASSLGGASGSNEQYFGPGTRLTVT.

In this sample, this clone turned up once. J is TRBJ1-1 and V is TRBV9; 7 positions match TRBD1. The CDR3 spans 15 residues. CDR1 is SGDLS and CDR2 is YYNGEE in the germline V gene. V lost 4 bases to trimming and J lost 1 base; unmatched junction nucleotides: 7. CDR3: CASSPEGARNTEAFF. The CDR3 region has the DNA TGTGCCAGCAGCCCCGAGGGGGCGCGGAACACTGAAGCTTTCTTT.

V and J are TRBV5-1 and TRBJ2-3, with D perhaps matching TRBD2 (5 bases). This CDR3 is 15 amino acids long. The V gene's germline CDR1 is SGHRS and CDR2 YFSETQ. The V end was cut by 0 bases, the J end by 5 bases, with 13 bases between. CDR3 residues: CASSLVRGEVDTQYF. CDR3 DNA sequence: TGCGCCAGCAGCTTGGTTCGGGGAGAAGTAGATACGCAGTATTTT.

The rearrangement uses TRBV9 and TRBJ2-1; possible D gene TRBD2, 6 bases. Trimming removed 4 bases at V and 8 bases at J, with 19 bases between. The CDR3 is 15 residues long. From germline, CDR1 is SGDLS and CDR2 YYNGEE. CDR3 nucleotides: TGTGCCAGCAGCCCCCGACTAGACGGTGGCGATGAGCAGTTCTTC. Protein: CASSPRLDGGDEQFF.

The chain joins TRBV25-1 to TRBJ2-7; TRBD1 matches at 8 bases. Germline loops: CDR1 MGHDK, CDR2 SYGVNS. There are 14 residues in the CDR3. The ends lost 2 bases at V and 6 bases at J; junction bases unmatched: 6. The CDR3 here is CASSERDRQGEQYF. The CDR3, as DNA: TGTGCCAGCAGTGAAAGGGACAGGCAGGGCGAGCAGTACTTC.

The rearrangement uses TRBV11-2 and TRBJ2-2; no firm D call. Germline lookup yields CDR1 SGHAT and CDR2 FQNNGV. The V end was cut by 5 bases, the J end by 0 bases, with 13 bases between. This CDR3 spans 16 amino acids. The CDR3 region is CASSLQRGSNTGELFF. In DNA, the CDR3 is TGTGCCAGCAGCCTACAAAGAGGCTCGAACACCGGGGAGCTGTTTTTT.

This clone is a singleton in its sample. The chain couples TRBV27 to TRBJ2-1; 7 nucleotides align to TRBD2. This CDR3 has 20 residues. V gave up 3 bases and J gave up 2 bases; unmatched junction bases: 19. Germline CDR1 and CDR2: MNHEY and SMNVEV (reference sequence). In DNA, the CDR3 is TGTGCCAGCAGTTTTATTTGGGAGGGCCCGCGTTTAGGTCCCTACAATGAGCAGTTCTTC. Translating gives CASSFIWEGPRLGPYNEQFF.

The chain has TRBV7-8 and TRBJ2-7, with 12 nucleotides matching TRBD2. Per the germline V gene, CDR1 is SGHVS and CDR2 is FQNEAQ. The CDR3 covers 19 residues. J was trimmed by 0 bases and V by 0 bases; bases with no gene match: 9. In DNA form, the CDR3 reads TGTGCCAGCAGCTTAGCGCTGGGACTAGCGGGTTTGAGCTCCTACGAGCAGTACTTC. Encoded protein: CASSLALGLAGLSSYEQYF.

This clone was observed a few times. The chain links TRBV7-9 to TRBJ1-3, with unresolved D. Germline loops: CDR1 SEHNR, CDR2 FQNEAQ (reference sequence). Trimming stripped 3 bases from V and 4 bases from J, with 19 bases between. The CDR3 has 17 residues. The CDR3 protein is CASSFGDPRGSGNTIYF. CDR3 nucleotides: TGTGCCAGCAGCTTTGGAGACCCTCGGGGTTCCGGAAACACCATATATTTT.

The chain links TRBV6-1 to TRBJ2-5, with 7 bases matching TRBD2. In germline, CDR1 is MNHNS, CDR2 SASEGT. V lost 3 bases and J lost 5; bases outside the gene matches: 9. This CDR3 is 15 amino acids long. For the CDR3, the DNA is TGTGCCAGCAGTGAGAGCGGGAAGGGCCGGGAGACCCAGTACTTC. Protein: CASSESGKGRETQYF.

This clone has just one count. The CDR3 reads CASSLNRETEAFF. The CDR3 nucleotides read TGTGCCAGCAGCTTAAACAGGGAGACTGAAGCTTTCTTT. This chain connects TRBV7-9 to TRBJ1-1, with D maybe TRBD1 (6 bases). V was clipped by 2 bases and J by 5 bases, with 9 bases between them. This CDR3 has 13 residues. The germline CDR1 and CDR2 sequences are SEHNR and FQNEAQ (reference sequence).

This sequence joins TRBV12-3 or TRBV12-4 and TRBJ1-6; 7 bases are a match to TRBD1. V lost 6 bases, J lost 7 bases, and 3 bases stayed unmatched. CDR3 size: 13 residues. CDR3 bases: TGTGCCAGCAGGACAGGGACCAATTCACCCCTCCACTTT. It specifies CASRTGTNSPLHF.

The rearrangement uses TRBV11-2 and TRBJ2-1; the match to TRBD2 covers 11 bases. Germline V gives CDR1 SGHAT, CDR2 FQNNGV. The CDR3 has 15 amino acids. J lost 5 bases, V lost 4 bases, and 4 bases had no gene match. For the CDR3, the DNA is TGTGCCAGCAGCTGGGGGACTAGCGGAAACAATGAGCAGTTCTTC. Amino acids: CASSWGTSGNNEQFF.

The chain combines TRBV3-1 (or the pseudogene TRBV3-2) with TRBJ1-1; D gene unclear. Germline V lookup: CDR1 LGHDT, CDR2 YNNKEL (reference sequence). The V gene lost 7 bases and the J gene lost 10 bases, with 16 bases spanning the gap. CDR3 length equals 12 residues. The CDR3 protein is CASTERGLAAFF. For the CDR3, the DNA is TGTGCCAGCACCGAGAGAGGGTTAGCAGCTTTCTTT.

The genes are TRBV24-1 and TRBJ1-6; D might be TRBD1 (5 bases). This CDR3 has 15 residues. V was trimmed by 8 bases and J by 2 bases, leaving 12 bases between them. CDR1 is KGHDR, CDR2 SFDVKD, per germline. The CDR3 here is CATKGSGPYNSPLHF. The CDR3 region has the DNA TGTGCCACCAAGGGCTCAGGGCCCTATAATTCACCCCTCCACTTT.

V and J are TRBV28 and TRBJ1-1, with D unresolved. The V end was cut by 7 bases, the J end by 1 base, with 4 bases between. CDR1 is MDHEN, CDR2 SYDVKM, per germline. The CDR3 totals 11 residues. CDR3 sequence (DNA): TGTGCCAGCACCAGGAACACTGAAGCTTTCTTT. It translates to CASTRNTEAFF.

Here the CDR3 reads CASSQVGDAGGSYNEQFF. DNA for the CDR3: TGTGCCAGCAGCCAAGTAGGGGATGCGGGAGGAAGCTACAATGAGCAGTTCTTC. This chain links TRBV3-1 (or the pseudogene TRBV3-2) with TRBJ2-1; TRBD2 aligns across 8 bases. From germline, CDR1 is LGHDT and CDR2 YNNKEL (reference sequence). The trim removed 1 base at V and 3 bases at J, leaving 11 bases unmatched. The CDR3 sequence is 18 residues long.

The rearrangement uses TRBV19 and TRBJ1-1; tentatively, D is TRBD1 (6 bases). The CDR3 spans 11 residues. Germline CDR1 and CDR2: LNHDA and SQIVND (reference sequence). V lost 10 bases, J lost 6 bases, and 12 bases lay in between. DNA of the CDR3: TGTGCCACCTGCGGGGGCGCTGAAGCTTTCTTT. Its translation is CATCGGAEAFF.

This chain connects TRBV30 to TRBJ2-2, with 8 bases lining up with TRBD2. The CDR3 is 16 residues long. J was trimmed by 3 bases and V by 0 bases; bases with no gene match: 6. Germline values: CDR1 GTSNPN, CDR2 SVGIG (reference sequence). The CDR3 region has the DNA TGTGCCTGGAGTGTCGGTGGAGCGGGAGACACCGGGGAGCTGTTTTTT. This codes for CAWSVGGAGDTGELFF.

This clone was observed a few times. The chain recombines TRBV27 with TRBJ1-1; no definite D call. Germline CDR1 MNHEY, CDR2 SMNVEV (reference sequence). Trimming removed 6 bases at V and 6 bases at J, with 26 bases between. The CDR3 totals 17 residues. CDR3 sequence reads: CASRPVVGRPKLSEAFF. In nucleotides, the CDR3 is TGTGCCAGCAGGCCGGTTGTCGGCAGGCCAAAGCTCTCTGAAGCTTTCTTT.

The V and J genes are TRBV5-5 and TRBJ2-1; a possible D gene is TRBD1 (6 bases). V lost 1 base to trimming and J lost 0 bases, with 11 bases between them. The CDR3 sequence is 16 residues long. Per germline, CDR1 SGHKS and CDR2 YYEKEE (reference sequence). For the CDR3, the DNA is TGTGCCAGCAGCTTGATGTGGGACAACTCCTACAATGAGCAGTTCTTC. This translates into CASSLMWDNSYNEQFF.

The sample holds one count of this clone. The chain recombines TRBV18 with TRBJ1-5; TRBD1 aligns across 7 bases. The CDR3 loop spans 14 amino acids. V shed 2 bases, J shed 7 bases, and the junction held 5 bases outside the gene matches. Germline lookup yields CDR1 KGHSH and CDR2 LQKENI. CDR3 region: CASSPGDRRQPQHF. The CDR3 nucleotides read TGTGCCAGCTCACCAGGGGACAGACGGCAGCCCCAGCATTTT. The full variable domain, completed using reference TRBV18 and TRBJ1-5, is NAGVMQNPRHLVRRRGQEARLRCSPMKGHSHVYWYRQLPEEGLKFMVYLQKENIIDESGMPKERFSAEFPKEGPSILRIQQVVRGDSAAYFCASSPGDRRQPQHFGDGTRLSIL.

The genes are TRBV6-2 or TRBV6-3 and TRBJ2-1; 9 nucleotides agree with TRBD2. The CDR3 consists of 17 residues. V gave up 2 bases and J gave up 2 bases; unmatched junction bases: 7. In germline, CDR1 is MNHEY, CDR2 SVGEGT. CDR3 residues: CASSYLRREGPYNEQFF. The CDR3 DNA is TGTGCCAGCAGTTACCTCCGGCGGGAGGGCCCCTACAATGAGCAGTTCTTC.

The gene calls are TRBV19 and TRBJ2-2; tentatively, D is TRBD2 (6 bases). V lost 3 bases and J 7 bases, leaving 9 bases between the germline ends. The V gene's germline CDR1 is LNHDA and CDR2 SQIVND (reference sequence). CDR3 length equals 13 residues. The DNA for the CDR3 is TGTGCCAGTAGTATCCGGGGAGGCGGGGAGCTGTTTTTT. Translating it yields CASSIRGGGELFF. Together with reference TRBV19 and TRBJ2-2, the CDR3 gives the full variable domain: DGGITQSPKYLFRKEGQNVTLSCEQNLNHDAMYWYRQDPGQGLRLIYYSQIVNDFQKGDIAEGYSVSREKKESFPLTVTSAQKNPTAFYLCASSIRGGGELFFGEGSRLTVL.

This rearrangement joins TRBV20-1 to TRBJ2-7, with D unclear. Germline V gene lookup returns CDR1 DFQATT and CDR2 SNEGSKA (reference sequence). The ends were cut back, 3 bases at V and 4 bases at J, with 13 bases in the middle. The CDR3 loop spans 13 amino acids. CDR3 sequence reads: CSASFRPQYEQYF. CDR3 nucleotides: TGCAGTGCTAGTTTCAGGCCTCAGTACGAGCAGTACTTC.

This sequence joins TRBV27 and TRBJ2-1, with 15 bases matching TRBD2. Germline-derived CDR1 and CDR2 are MNHEY and SMNVEV (reference sequence). This CDR3 contains 16 residues. V was pared by 6 bases and J by 4 bases, with 4 bases of the junction left unmatched. CDR3 region: CASRGLAGGSYNEQFF. CDR3 coding DNA: TGTGCCAGCAGGGGACTAGCGGGAGGATCTTACAATGAGCAGTTCTTC.

The V and J genes are TRBV19 and TRBJ2-1; unclear D gene. The CDR3 is 11 amino acids. V lost 5 bases to trimming and J lost 5 bases, with 4 bases between them. From germline, CDR1 is LNHDA and CDR2 SQIVND (reference sequence). The CDR3 protein is CASSFNNEQFF. CDR3 nucleotide sequence: TGTGCCAGTAGTTTTAACAATGAGCAGTTCTTC.